A single sample gave rise to the 18 T cell receptor beta chains below, sequenced in a study of blood T cell repertoires in COVID-19 (TCRdb year 2020). Libraries were constructed by the immunoSEQ multiplex PCR assay. The table comes from immuneACCESS by way of TCRdb, which keeps in-frame sequences with V and J called. Part of the clones is missing from these tables; in studies checked, under half for an unresolved V gene and the rest for unknown reasons. The sample has 150,000 to 200,000 clones on record, approximately 83% of them singletons. Of the sample, approximately 13% is held by the ten largest clones. Input material: peripheral blood. All receptors come from a man aged 65-85 years who had recovered from COVID-19.

J is TRBJ2-6 and V is TRBV5-1, with D unresolved. Germline loops: CDR1 SGHRS, CDR2 YFSETQ. Trimming removed 4 bases at V and 3 bases at J, with 8 bases between. This CDR3 is 14 amino acids long. CDR3 in amino acids: CASSQVGGANVLTF. The DNA of the CDR3 is TGCGCCAGCAGCCAGGTTGGTGGGGCCAACGTCCTGACTTTC.

The chain couples TRBV9 to TRBJ2-7, with D perhaps matching TRBD2 (5 bases). CDR3 length: 14 residues. CDR1 and CDR2 (germline): SGDLS, YYNGEE. Between the trimmed V and J ends, which lost 4 bases and 6 bases, there was a span of 17 bases. In nucleotides, the CDR3 is TGTGCCAGCAGCCCCTACCCGGGGTATGGCGAGCAGTACTTC. As protein: CASSPYPGYGEQYF.

This chain joins TRBV11-2 and TRBJ2-7; D is possibly TRBD2 (5 bases). The CDR3 covers 15 residues. V gave up 4 bases and J gave up 3 bases, with 16 bases separating them. Germline values: CDR1 SGHAT, CDR2 FQNNGV. CDR3 nucleotide sequence: TGTGCCAGCAGCTCCCTGACCTGGAGCGGCTACGAGCAGTACTTC. This gives the protein CASSSLTWSGYEQYF.

CDR3 DNA: TGTGCCAGCAGCGTTACAGGGGGCTTAGATACGCAGTATTTT. It specifies CASSVTGGLDTQYF. This sequence joins TRBV7-2 and TRBJ2-3; 9 nucleotides line up with TRBD1. V gave up 5 bases and J gave up 5 bases; unmatched junction bases: 5. Germline CDR1 and CDR2: SGHTA and FQGNSA. CDR3 length: 14 residues.

The chain recombines TRBV7-2 with TRBJ2-3; a possible D gene is TRBD1 (6 bases). V was clipped by 5 bases and J by 1 base, with 13 bases between them. There are 15 residues in the CDR3. The germline V gene has CDR1 SGHTA and CDR2 FQGNSA. CDR3 residues: CASSLRDIRTDTQYF. For the CDR3, the DNA is TGTGCCAGCAGCCTCCGGGACATTCGCACAGATACGCAGTATTTT.

This clone was detected once. This chain connects TRBV7-6 to TRBJ2-6; a weak D match, TRBD1 (6 bases). The V gene lost 5 bases and the J gene lost 2 bases, with 19 bases spanning the gap. The CDR3 contains 18 residues. Germline V gene lookup returns CDR1 SGHVS and CDR2 FNYEAQ. Written as DNA, the CDR3 is TGTGCCAGCAGCCCTACAGGGCGCCAGGAAGCTGGGGCCAACGTCCTGACTTTC. This codes for CASSPTGRQEAGANVLTF.

V is TRBV29-1 and J is TRBJ2-1; 10 bases are a match to TRBD1. Unmatched junction bases numbered 10, after V lost 6 bases and J lost 5 bases. Germline CDR1 SQVTM, CDR2 ANQGSEA. This CDR3 is 15 amino acids long. CDR3 sequence reads: CSVLPGTGVHNEQFF. In DNA form, the CDR3 reads TGCAGCGTCCTACCCGGGACAGGGGTCCACAATGAGCAGTTCTTC.

The J gene is TRBJ1-6, the V gene TRBV6-6; possibly TRBD1 for D (6 bases). The germline gives CDR1 MNHNY, CDR2 SVGAGI (reference sequence). Trimming took 7 bases from V and 7 from J, leaving 17 bases between them. The CDR3 contains 15 residues. Written as DNA, the CDR3 is TGTGCCAGCAACACCCAACAGGGCCTAAATTCACCCCTCCACTTT. The encoded protein is CASNTQQGLNSPLHF.

The chain carries TRBV7-2 and TRBJ2-1, with a possible D match to TRBD2 (5 bases). Trimming cost V 2 bases and J 0 bases, with 8 bases left between them. CDR3 length: 15 amino acids. Germline V CDR1 and CDR2: SGHTA, FQGNSA. CDR3 in DNA: TGTGCCAGCAGCTTACAGCGGAGCTCCTACAATGAGCAGTTCTTC. Amino acids: CASSLQRSSYNEQFF.

The V call is TRBV5-1, the J call TRBJ2-3; no reliable D call. Trimming took 0 bases from V and 2 from J, leaving 16 bases between them. In germline, CDR1 is SGHRS, CDR2 YFSETQ. This CDR3 is built from 17 residues. The DNA for the CDR3 is TGCGCCAGCAGCTTGGGAGTATCTGCAGACACCACAGATACGCAGTATTTT. Protein: CASSLGVSADTTDTQYF.

This clone appeared once. The chain combines TRBV9 with TRBJ2-7; 12 bases map to TRBD2. The CDR3 runs 17 residues. Per the germline V gene, CDR1 is SGDLS and CDR2 is YYNGEE. With 4 bases clipped from V and 6 bases from J, the junction kept 14 bases outside the gene matches. Here the CDR3 DNA reads TGTGCCAGCAGCCCGCGCCCAATGACTAGCGGGAGTAGCGAGCAGTACTTC. Protein: CASSPRPMTSGSSEQYF.

The chain employs TRBV19 and TRBJ1-2; D uncertain. The CDR3 sequence is 17 residues long. Trimming stripped 0 bases from V and 2 bases from J, with 16 bases between. CDR1 is LNHDA and CDR2 is SQIVND in the germline V gene (reference sequence). CDR3 region: CASSIDHNRPGNYGYTF. As DNA, the CDR3 is TGTGCCAGTAGTATAGATCATAACAGACCTGGCAACTATGGCTACACCTTC.

V and J are TRBV4-3 and TRBJ1-6, with TRBD1 matching over 7 bases. V shed 5 bases, J shed 5 bases, and the junction held 3 bases outside the gene matches. CDR3 length: 14 residues. Germline CDR1 is LGHNA and CDR2 is YSLEER. The CDR3 DNA follows: TGCGCCAGCAGCGGGGGGACAGATAATTCACCCCTCCACTTT. Residues: CASSGGTDNSPLHF.

The CDR3 DNA sequence: TGTGCCAGCAGTGCTTTGGGTACAGTCCGCACTGAAGCTTTCTTT. It translates to CASSALGTVRTEAFF. The chain recombines TRBV6-2 or TRBV6-3 with TRBJ1-1; D is unresolved. There are 15 residues in the CDR3. The V end was cut by 5 bases, the J end by 4 bases, with 17 bases between. Per the germline V gene, CDR1 is MNHEY and CDR2 is SVGEGT.

There are a few counts of this clone. The chain carries TRBV18 and TRBJ2-1; 7 bases align to TRBD1. Germline CDR1 is KGHSH and CDR2 is LQKENI. V gave up 6 bases and J gave up 7 bases; unmatched junction bases: 9. The CDR3 has 14 residues. This CDR3 reads CASSLLQGQNEQFF. Here the CDR3 DNA reads TGTGCCAGCTCTCTCCTACAGGGGCAGAATGAGCAGTTCTTC.

This sequence joins TRBV4-3 and TRBJ2-3; D gene uncertain. This CDR3 comprises 14 residues. CDR1 and CDR2 (germline): LGHNA, YSLEER. Trimming stripped 1 base from V and 4 bases from J, with 9 bases between. The CDR3 region is CASSQGPGADTQYF. The CDR3, as DNA: TGCGCCAGCAGCCAAGGTCCAGGCGCAGATACGCAGTATTTT.

In nucleotides, the CDR3 is TGTGCCAGCAGCTTGGGCCCTGACCTCTCCTACAATGAGCAGTTCTTC. Its translation is CASSLGPDLSYNEQFF. V is TRBV7-6 and J is TRBJ2-1; D gene uncertain. Germline lookup yields CDR1 SGHVS and CDR2 FNYEAQ. The CDR3 totals 16 residues. V was pared by 3 bases and J by 0 bases, with 12 bases between.

This chain links TRBV19 with TRBJ1-4, with 7 bases identical to TRBD1. Germline lookup yields CDR1 LNHDA and CDR2 SQIVND (reference sequence). The V and J ends lost 5 bases and 3 bases, in that order; junction bases with no gene match: 6. This CDR3 has 15 amino acids. CDR3 DNA: TGTGCCAGTAGTCAGGGGGGAGGACCTAATGAAAAACTGTTTTTT. Its translation is CASSQGGGPNEKLFF.